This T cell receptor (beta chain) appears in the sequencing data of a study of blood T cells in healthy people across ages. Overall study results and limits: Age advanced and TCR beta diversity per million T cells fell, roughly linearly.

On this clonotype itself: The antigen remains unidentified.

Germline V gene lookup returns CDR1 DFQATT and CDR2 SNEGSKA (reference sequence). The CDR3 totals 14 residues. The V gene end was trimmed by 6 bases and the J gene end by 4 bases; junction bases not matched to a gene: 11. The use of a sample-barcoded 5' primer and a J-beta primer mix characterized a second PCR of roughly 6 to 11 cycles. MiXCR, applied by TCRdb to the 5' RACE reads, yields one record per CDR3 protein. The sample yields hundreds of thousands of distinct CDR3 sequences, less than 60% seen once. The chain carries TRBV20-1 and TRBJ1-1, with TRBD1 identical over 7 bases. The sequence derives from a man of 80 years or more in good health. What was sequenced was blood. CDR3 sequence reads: CSARQGVRLTEAFF. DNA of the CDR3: TGCAGTGCCAGACAGGGAGTAAGGCTCACTGAAGCTTTCTTT.